Listed below are T cell receptor beta chains from one sample, sequenced in a study of blood T cell repertoires in COVID-19. The protocol was immunoSEQ multiplex PCR, while the TCRdb copy is restricted to in-frame clones and leaves out a portion. The table lists 110,000 or so clones, approximately 80% of them singletons. The sample was peripheral blood. The receptor source for this set is a human donor in a cohort sampled during active COVID-19. Each CDR3 is given with its conserved first and last residue. The D gene is left open where the match is weak. A row's size may be missing; if present it is once, few, many or a size class.

clone size: NA; J gene: TRBJ1-3; D gene: NA; V gene: TRBV21-1; CDR3 protein: CASSPPGQGSGNTIYF; CDR3 DNA: TGTGCCAGCAGCCCTCCGGGACAGGGGTCTGGAAACACCATATATTTT
clone size: NA; J gene: TRBJ2-1; D gene: NA; V gene: TRBV12-3/TRBV12-4; CDR3 protein: CASSLASNEQFF; CDR3 DNA: TGTGCCAGCAGTTTAGCCAGCAATGAGCAGTTCTTC
clone size: few; J gene: TRBJ1-2; D gene: TRBD1; V gene: TRBV6-4; CDR3 protein: CASSPYRGSLGYTF; CDR3 DNA: TGTGCCAGCAGTCCTTACAGGGGGAGTCTGGGCTACACCTTC
clone size: NA; J gene: TRBJ1-2; D gene: TRBD1; V gene: TRBV27; CDR3 protein: CASSFSGQGYGYTF; CDR3 DNA: TGTGCCAGCAGTTTCTCCGGACAGGGGTATGGCTACACCTTC
clone size: few; J gene: TRBJ2-7; D gene: NA; V gene: TRBV15; CDR3 protein: CATSRGTTYEQYF; CDR3 DNA: TGTGCCACCAGCAGAGGGACAACATACGAGCAGTACTTC
clone size: NA; J gene: TRBJ2-7; D gene: NA; V gene: TRBV21-1; CDR3 protein: CAGWDRRAYEQYF; CDR3 DNA: TGTGCCGGCTGGGACAGGAGGGCATACGAGCAGTACTTC
clone size: NA; J gene: TRBJ1-5; D gene: NA; V gene: TRBV6-1; CDR3 protein: CASSAFIMGADNQPQHF; CDR3 DNA: TGTGCCAGCAGTGCATTCATCATGGGGGCAGACAATCAGCCCCAGCATTTT
clone size: once; J gene: TRBJ2-7; D gene: NA; V gene: TRBV27; CDR3 protein: CASKRGTAYEQYF; CDR3 DNA: TGTGCCAGCAAGAGGGGGACCGCCTACGAGCAGTACTTC
clone size: NA; J gene: TRBJ1-3; D gene: NA; V gene: TRBV19; CDR3 protein: CASSQDRGNTIYF; CDR3 DNA: TGTGCCAGTAGTCAAGACAGGGGAAACACCATATATTTT
clone size: NA; J gene: TRBJ2-1; D gene: TRBD2; V gene: TRBV7-9; CDR3 protein: CASSLGGGRDEQFF; CDR3 DNA: TGTGCCAGCAGCTTAGGCGGGGGGAGGGATGAGCAGTTCTTC
clone size: NA; J gene: TRBJ1-6; D gene: TRBD1; V gene: TRBV11-2; CDR3 protein: CASSWGDSSYNSPLHF; CDR3 DNA: TGTGCCAGCAGCTGGGGGGACAGCTCCTATAATTCACCCCTCCACTTT